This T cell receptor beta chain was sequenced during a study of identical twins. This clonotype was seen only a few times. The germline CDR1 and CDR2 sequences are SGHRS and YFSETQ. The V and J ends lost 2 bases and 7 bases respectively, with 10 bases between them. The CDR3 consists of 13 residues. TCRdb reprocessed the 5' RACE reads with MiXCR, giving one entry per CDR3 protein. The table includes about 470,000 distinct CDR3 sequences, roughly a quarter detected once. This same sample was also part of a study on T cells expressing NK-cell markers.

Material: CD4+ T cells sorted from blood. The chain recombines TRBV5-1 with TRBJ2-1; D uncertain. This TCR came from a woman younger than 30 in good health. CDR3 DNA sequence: TGCGCCAGCAGCTTCGGCGGTTCGAATGAGCAGTTCTTC. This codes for CASSFGGSNEQFF.